This T cell receptor beta chain comes out of a study of cytomegalovirus exposure and HLA in healthy donors. PCR involved 60 Vbeta and 13 Jbeta primers. The assay was immunoSEQ multiplex PCR, and TCRdb's table has in-frame clones only and misses some. The sample has 130,000 to 150,000 clones, about four fifths seen once; the top ten hold 2% to 2.5%. As for this clone: Its antigen remains unidentified.

Study observations and caveats: The classifier was said to identify cytomegalovirus status with high specificity and sensitivity.

The origin of this receptor is a young man in good health and CMV-seronegative. Sequencing input: PBMCs.

CDR3 protein: CASSDTNNEQFF. Written as DNA, the CDR3 is TGTGCCAGCAGCGACACAAACAATGAGCAGTTCTTC. The genes are TRBV7-9 and TRBJ2-1; D ambiguous. This CDR3 is 12 amino acids long. Trimming pared 5 bases from V and 5 bases from J, leaving 7 bases between. Germline CDR1 reads SEHNR; CDR2 reads FQNEAQ (reference sequence).